This T cell receptor beta chain was recorded in a study of T cell responses to AZD1222 COVID-19 vaccine. On this clone: The target antigen is unknown.

Study results and caveats: Close to half of all spike-specific TCRs reportedly target regions of the variants that are unmutated. Baseline serology detected seropositivity in only a handful of AZD1222 recipients. Regions 160-218 and 743-854 held dominance among vaccine-associated CD4 TCRs, which spanned spike. There were mostly white British donors and more females than males, and clonal diversity was possibly underestimated.

TCRdb's copy holds only in-frame clones and misses some; the assay was immunoSEQ multiplex PCR. The table records about 190,000 clones, about 90% of them present only once. Germline V gene sequence: CDR1 SSHAT, CDR2 FNYEAQ (reference sequence). J gave up 2 bases and V 5 bases, and 9 bases lay outside the gene matches. This CDR3 is built from 17 residues. The sample consisted of peripheral blood, taken on day 0 of MenACWY control vaccination. This clonotype originated in an adult in good health. This chain connects TRBV7-7 to TRBJ2-2; TRBD1 matches at 9 bases. CDR3 sequence reads: CASSPGQGLGNTGELFF. The CDR3 DNA is TGTGCCAGCAGCCCCGGACAGGGGTTGGGAAACACCGGGGAGCTGTTTTTT.